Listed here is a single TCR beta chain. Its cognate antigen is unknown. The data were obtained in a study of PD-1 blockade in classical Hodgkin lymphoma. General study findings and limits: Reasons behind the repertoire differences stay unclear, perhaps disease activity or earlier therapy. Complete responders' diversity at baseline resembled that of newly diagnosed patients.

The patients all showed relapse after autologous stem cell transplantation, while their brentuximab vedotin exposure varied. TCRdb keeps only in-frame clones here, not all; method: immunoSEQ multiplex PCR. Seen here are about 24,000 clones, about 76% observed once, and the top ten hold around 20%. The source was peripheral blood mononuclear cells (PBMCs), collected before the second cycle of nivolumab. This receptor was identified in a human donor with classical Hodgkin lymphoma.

Written as DNA, the CDR3 is TGTGCCAGCAGTCGTCAGGACAGGGGTACCTACGAGCAGTACTTC. Translated: CASSRQDRGTYEQYF. The rearrangement joins TRBV6-5 to TRBJ2-7, with 9 bases aligning to TRBD1. With 5 bases clipped from V and 2 bases from J, the junction kept 7 bases outside the gene matches. The CDR3 contains 15 residues. Germline CDR1 and CDR2: MNHEY and SVGAGI.